The clone carrying this T cell receptor (beta chain) was seen once. V gave up 6 bases and J gave up 2 bases, with 14 bases separating them. Germline lookup yields CDR1 MNHNY and CDR2 SVGAGI (reference sequence). This CDR3 comprises 14 residues. This entry belongs to a study of blood T cell repertoires in COVID-19. Study information: T cells, B-cell-depleted T cells, or PBMCs provided the cDNA or gDNA that served as material.

As processed by the authors: For nucleated cells, counts were estimated from reference gene primer amplification. Some clones are missing from TCRdb's copy, which holds only in-frame ones; the method was immunoSEQ multiplex PCR. V and J calls and clone size are those listed in that table; D and trimming were worked out from the DNA. The sample includes about 270,000 clones, roughly 85% of them seen just once. The source is a woman in her 50s who had recovered from COVID-19. Material: peripheral blood. The V gene is TRBV6-6, the J gene TRBJ2-7, with D possibly being TRBD1 (6 bases). The CDR3 DNA reads as TGTGCCAGCAGCTCGGACAGTATTACCTACGAGCAGTACTTC. Translating gives CASSSDSITYEQYF.